Listed below are T cell receptor beta chains from one sample, sequenced in a study of read filtering for tumor transcriptome and immune sequencing. TCRdb used MiXCR to reprocess the reads, holding one entry per CDR3 protein. The table records nearly 60,000 distinct CDR3 sequences, around 12% of them present only once. Sequencing used a population of CD138-negative cells sorted from bone marrow. The receptor set was obtained from a donor aged 40 or older with multiple myeloma. The CDR3 runs from the conserved cysteine through the conserved F or W. D genes are given only for firm matches. Clone size is shown for a subset of rows, as once, few, many or a class of expanded clone.

>TRBV3-1|many|TRBJ1-5|NA
TGTGCCAGCAGCCAAGGTTTATCGGGCAGCAGGGGCAATCAGCCCCAGCATTTT
CASSQGLSGSRGNQPQHF
>TRBV30|many|TRBJ1-2|TRBD1
TGTGCCTGGAACCCCGGACAGGAGAACTATGGCTACACCTTC
CAWNPGQENYGYTF
>TRBV27|many|TRBJ1-6|TRBD1
TGTGCCAGCATGAGAGGGGGCGTTGGTGGTATTTCACCCCTCCACTTT
CASMRGGVGGISPLHF
>TRBV20-1|many|TRBJ1-2|TRBD1
TGCAGTGCTAGTACACGACAGGGGCCCTATGGCTACACCTTC
CSASTRQGPYGYTF
>TRBV7-9|many|TRBJ2-1|NA
TGTGCCAGCAGCCCTGTATGGGATGAGCAGTTCTTC
CASSPVWDEQFF
>TRBV18|many|TRBJ2-5|NA
TGTGCCAGCTCACCACGACCAAGAGGGTTGGAGACCCAGTACTTC
CASSPRPRGLETQYF
>TRBV20-1|many|TRBJ2-3|NA
TGCAGTGCCCCGGGGGCGGGGACAGATACGCAGTATTTT
CSAPGAGTDTQYF
>TRBV12-3/TRBV12-4|many|TRBJ1-5|NA
TGTGCCACCCAAAAAGAGGGCCGGGCCCCGAATCAGCCCCAGCATTTT
CATQKEGRAPNQPQHF
>TRBV20-1|many|TRBJ1-1|NA
TGCAGTGCTAACCCCCAGGGGCAAATTATCCGGGGCACTGAAGCTTTCTTT
CSANPQGQIIRGTEAFF
>TRBV20-1|many|TRBJ2-2|NA
TGCAGTGCTGCCGGTCCCGGGGAGCTGTTTTTT
CSAAGPGELFF
>TRBV4-1|many|TRBJ1-5|NA
TGCGCCAGCAGCCAGGGGTTTAGCAATCAGCCCCAGCATTTT
CASSQGFSNQPQHF
>TRBV7-9|many|TRBJ2-3|TRBD1
TGTGCCAGCAGCCAGGGGGTATCCACAGATACGCAGTATTTT
CASSQGVSTDTQYF
>TRBV20-1|many|TRBJ1-2|NA
TGCAGTGCTAGAGTGCTGGGGATCGGGGATGGCTACACCTTC
CSARVLGIGDGYTF
>TRBV7-3|many|TRBJ2-2|NA
TGTGCCAGCAGCTCCTACACCGGGGAGCTGTTTTTT
CASSSYTGELFF
>TRBV12-3/TRBV12-4|many|TRBJ1-1|TRBD1
TGTGCCAGCAGTTTGACAGGGCAGATGAACACTGAAGCTTTCTTT
CASSLTGQMNTEAFF
>TRBV5-1|many|TRBJ2-5|TRBD2
TGCGCCAGCAGCTCGGGGGGTATCCAAGAGACCCAGTACTTC
CASSSGGIQETQYF
>TRBV20-1|many|TRBJ2-5|TRBD1
TGCAGTCACAGGACAGGGGGCTTAGAGACCCAGTACTTC
CSHRTGGLETQYF
>TRBV20-1|many|TRBJ1-3|NA
TGCAGTGTAATGGCGGCTGGAAACACCATATATTTT
CSVMAAGNTIYF
>TRBV20-1|many|TRBJ2-3|NA
TGCAGTGCTCCCAGGACACCAAGCACAGATACGCAGTATTTT
CSAPRTPSTDTQYF
>TRBV29-1|many|TRBJ2-5|NA
TGCAGCTTGACCGGGATCGAGGGGGAGACCCAGTACTTC
CSLTGIEGETQYF
>TRBV7-8|many|TRBJ2-5|NA
TGTGCCAGCAGCTTAGGCCCTTTGCGAGAGACCCAGTACTTC
CASSLGPLRETQYF
>TRBV20-1|many|TRBJ2-1|NA
TGCAGTGCCACACAGGGCAATGAGCAGTTCTTC
CSATQGNEQFF
>TRBV5-1|many|TRBJ2-3|NA
TGCGCCAGCAGCTTGGGCCAGGCCTCAGATACGCAGTATTTT
CASSLGQASDTQYF
>TRBV7-7|many|TRBJ2-1|NA
TGTGCTAGCAGCTTAACCGGGGGCGACAATGAGCAGTTCTTC
CASSLTGGDNEQFF
>TRBV5-1|many|TRBJ2-7|NA
TGCGCCAGCATGGGGCAGGGCGAATACGAGCAGTACTTC
CASMGQGEYEQYF
>TRBV5-1|many|TRBJ2-5|NA
TGCGCCAGCATGCGGGACACCCAAGAGACCCAGTACTTC
CASMRDTQETQYF
>TRBV7-9|many|TRBJ2-2|TRBD1
TGTGCCAGCAGCAAACGGGACAGGAGAGCGAACACCGGGGAGCTGTTTTTT
CASSKRDRRANTGELFF
>TRBV20-1|many|TRBJ1-1|NA
TGCAGTGCTAGGGACCAGTCCCTGACTGAAGCTTTCTTT
CSARDQSLTEAFF
>TRBV12-5|NA|TRBJ2-3|TRBD2
TGTGCTAGTGCCGGGGAGGGGGATACGCAGTATTTT
CASAGEGDTQYF
>TRBV5-4|many|TRBJ2-5|TRBD1
TGTGCCAGCAGCTTGGAAGGCAGGGGGTATATTGAGACCCAGTACTTC
CASSLEGRGYIETQYF
>TRBV2|NA|TRBJ2-1|NA
TGTGCCAGCAAAGGACAACCCAAGAACTATGAGCGGTTCTTC
CASKGQPKNYERFF
>TRBV5-4|many|TRBJ2-3|TRBD2
TGTGCCAGCAGCGCGGGGGGGGGATCCACGCAGTATTTT
CASSAGGGSTQYF